This is a list of T cell receptor beta chains from one sample in a study of CD8+CD57+ T cells in acquired aplastic anemia. TCRdb re-analysed the reads in MiXCR, keeping a single row per CDR3 protein. The data hold about 120,000 distinct CDR3 sequences, with 50% to 70% observed a single time. Source material: sorted CD4+, CD8+, or CD8+CD57+ T cells (not recorded which) from PBMCs. The receptor source for this set is a human donor with aplastic anemia. CDR3s include the opening cysteine and the closing phenylalanine or tryptophan. Each record gives: J gene, clone size, D gene, CDR3 length, V gene, CDR3 DNA, CDR3 protein. D genes are given only for firm matches. Where a row states a size, it is once, few, many or the class of an expanded clone; other rows omit it.

>TRBJ2-7|NA|TRBD2|14|TRBV25-1
TGTGCCAGCAGTGACAGCGGGAGGAGCTACGAGCAGTACTTC
CASSDSGRSYEQYF
>TRBJ2-1|NA|TRBD2|14|TRBV20-1
TGCAGTGCTAGAGATCAAGGACTAGCCGGGGAGCAGTTCTTC
CSARDQGLAGEQFF
>TRBJ2-3|NA|NA|16|TRBV20-1
TGCAGTGCTAGGCGGGGCGGGGGCCCTAGCACAGATACGCAGTATTTT
CSARRGGGPSTDTQYF
>TRBJ2-7|NA|TRBD1|15|TRBV3-1
TGTGCCAGCAGCCTAGGACAGGGGAGCTCCTACGAGCAGTACTTC
CASSLGQGSSYEQYF
>TRBJ2-3|NA|TRBD1|17|TRBV4-3
TGCGCCAGCAGCCCGTCGGGGACAGGGATGGGCACAGATACGCAGTATTTT
CASSPSGTGMGTDTQYF
>TRBJ2-3|NA|NA|11|TRBV7-8
TGTGCCAGCACGAGGGGGGATACGCAGTATTTT
CASTRGDTQYF
>TRBJ2-7|NA|NA|12|TRBV7-9
TGTGCCAGCAGCTTACTGCCCCCAGAGCAGTACTTC
CASSLLPPEQYF
>TRBJ2-5|NA|TRBD2|16|TRBV20-1
TGCAGTGCTAGAGTCCAGCGAGCGGGGGGGCAGGAGACCCAGTACTTC
CSARVQRAGGQETQYF
>TRBJ2-2|NA|NA|13|TRBV2
TGTGCCAGCCATGGACGCGCAACCGGGGAGCTGTTTTTT
CASHGRATGELFF
>TRBJ2-2|NA|NA|12|TRBV2
TGTGCCAGCAGTGACTACAAGAGGGAGCTGTTTTTT
CASSDYKRELFF
>TRBJ2-1|NA|NA|15|TRBV29-1
TGCAGCGTTGAAGGAGGGCAGGGGATCTACAATGAGCAGTTCTTC
CSVEGGQGIYNEQFF
>TRBJ2-2|NA|NA|13|TRBV24-1
TGTGCCACCAGCTTAGGGGTCACCGGGGAGCTGTTTTTT
CATSLGVTGELFF
>TRBJ1-4|NA|NA|12|TRBV20-1
TGCAGCGGGGCGGAAGCTAATGAAAAACTGTTTTTT
CSGAEANEKLFF
>TRBJ2-7|many|NA|14|TRBV19
TGTGCCAGTAGTCGCGGGACAGAAATTTACGAGCAGTACTTC
CASSRGTEIYEQYF
>TRBJ2-7|many|TRBD2|13|TRBV24-1
TGTGCCACCAGTGTTAGCGGGAGTGGCGAGCAGTACTTC
CATSVSGSGEQYF
>TRBJ2-3|NA|TRBD2|16|TRBV6-2/TRBV6-3
TGTGCCAGCAGTACCGGACTGAGCGGGGGAGCAGATACGCAGTATTTT
CASSTGLSGGADTQYF
>TRBJ2-3|NA|NA|16|TRBV7-6
TGTGCCAGCAGCTTAGCGTCAGGGACGGTTGCAGATACGCAGTATTTT
CASSLASGTVADTQYF
>TRBJ1-4|NA|NA|13|TRBV20-1
TGCAGTGCTAGGTGGGGGTTGGGTGAAAAACTGTTTTTT
CSARWGLGEKLFF
>TRBJ1-5|NA|NA|15|TRBV2
TGTGCCAGCACCCTCGGTCGGAGCCGTAATCAGCCCCAGCATTTT
CASTLGRSRNQPQHF
>TRBJ2-7|few|NA|12|TRBV7-8
TGTGCCAGCAGGGGTAGTAGTTACGAGCAGTACTTC
CASRGSSYEQYF
>TRBJ2-5|once|TRBD1|16|TRBV5-1
TGCGCCAGCAACCCGCATTTGACAGGGGGCTGGGAGACCCAGTACTTC
CASNPHLTGGWETQYF
>TRBJ1-2|few|NA|12|TRBV2
TGTGCCAGCGCTCCCGGCACCTATGGCTACACCTTC
CASAPGTYGYTF
>TRBJ2-5|NA|NA|15|TRBV7-7
TGTGCTAGCAGCTGGATTCAGGAGCGGGAAGAGACCCAGTACTTC
CASSWIQEREETQYF
>TRBJ2-5|many|NA|14|TRBV7-2
TGTGCCAGCAGCCCCGGGGTCCCGGAGGAGACCCAGTACTTC
CASSPGVPEETQYF
>TRBJ2-3|NA|TRBD2|14|TRBV12-3/TRBV12-4
TGTGCCAGCAGTAGCGGGATAAGAACAGATACGCAGTATTTT
CASSSGIRTDTQYF
>TRBJ1-1|many|NA|13|TRBV9
TGTGCCAGCAGCGTGGACGGTTCCACTGAAGCTTTCTTT
CASSVDGSTEAFF
>TRBJ1-5|many|NA|13|TRBV3-1
TGTGCCAGCAGCCTGTCCCCAGGTCAGCCCCAGCATTTT
CASSLSPGQPQHF
>TRBJ2-7|NA|NA|15|TRBV7-9
TGTGCCAGCAGCTTCGCCCAACCGAATGGCTACGAGCAGTACTTC
CASSFAQPNGYEQYF
>TRBJ1-5|NA|TRBD1|13|TRBV7-9
TGTGCCAGCTGGGGACAGTTCGGGCAGCCCCAGCATTTT
CASWGQFGQPQHF
>TRBJ1-1|NA|TRBD1|15|TRBV2
TGTGCCAGCAGTGACCCAGGGGGCGCGGACACTGAAGCTTTCTTT
CASSDPGGADTEAFF
>TRBJ1-5|many|NA|16|TRBV20-1
TGCAGTGCTAGAGATATCGCAGCCCTCAACGAGCGGCCCCAGCATTTT
CSARDIAALNERPQHF
>TRBJ1-1|many|NA|13|TRBV9
TGTGCCAGCAGCGCATGGGAGGGGACTGAAGCTTTCTTT
CASSAWEGTEAFF
>TRBJ2-2|few|NA|14|TRBV15
TGTGCCACCAGCAGAGGAAGTAACACCGGGGAGCTGTTTTTT
CATSRGSNTGELFF
>TRBJ2-7|many|NA|14|TRBV5-1
TGCGCCAGCAGCTTGTGGGGAAGCTCCTACGAGCAGTACTTC
CASSLWGSSYEQYF
>TRBJ2-1|NA|NA|11|TRBV29-1
TGCAGCGTTGAAGGTTACAATGAGCAGTTCTTC
CSVEGYNEQFF
>TRBJ1-1|NA|NA|14|TRBV10-3
TGTGCCATCAGGGGCGGGGAACAGAACACTGAAGCTTTCTTT
CAIRGGEQNTEAFF
>TRBJ2-7|NA|NA|14|TRBV5-4
TGTGCCAGCAGCTTTACTGGACAGCCCTACGAGCAGTACTTC
CASSFTGQPYEQYF
>TRBJ2-7|once|NA|13|TRBV9
TGTGCCAGCAGCGACGTGAGGACAGATACGCAGTACTTC
CASSDVRTDTQYF
>TRBJ2-7|NA|TRBD2|14|TRBV10-1
TGCGCCAGCAGTGAAGCCGGGGGGGCCTACGAGCAGTACTTC
CASSEAGGAYEQYF
>TRBJ2-4|NA|NA|10|TRBV2
TGTGCCAGCTGGGCCAACATTCAGTACTTC
CASWANIQYF
>TRBJ2-7|NA|NA|14|TRBV28
TGTGCCAGCACCGGGCCGACGGAAACCTACGAGCAGTACTTC
CASTGPTETYEQYF
>TRBJ2-7|NA|TRBD2|18|TRBV14
TGTGCCAGCAGCCAAGTCTCGGGACTAGCGGGAGGTGGCTACGAGCAGTACTTC
CASSQVSGLAGGGYEQYF